Presented here are 27 T cell receptor beta chains from one specimen sequenced in a study of cytomegalovirus exposure and HLA in healthy donors (dated by TCRdb to about 2017). Library preparation used the immunoSEQ multiplex PCR assay. A mixture of 60 forward primers for TCR Vbeta segments and 13 reverse primers for TCR Jbeta segments was used in the multiplex PCR. Here the immuneACCESS table is served through TCRdb, limited to in-frame sequences with V and J called. Missing clones are a known gap in these copies; in checked studies unresolved V genes cover under half, and the rest lacks a known reason. The sample table shows approximately 150,000 clones, and 82% are seen once. Under 10% of the sample is in the top ten clones. Material for sequencing was PBMCs. The receptor source for this set is a woman aged 60-75 years in good health and CMV-seropositive.

This clone appeared a few times. J is TRBJ1-4 and V is TRBV5-1, with D uncertain. The CDR3 extends over 11 amino acids. V lost 4 bases, J lost 12 bases, and 10 bases lay in between. From germline, CDR1 is SGHRS and CDR2 YFSETQ. DNA of the CDR3: TGCGCCAGCAGCAGCGGGCGGGAACTGTTTTTT. Its translation: CASSSGRELFF.

The chain joins TRBV5-4 to TRBJ2-2, with 11 bases aligning to TRBD1. Germline CDR1 reads SGHNT; CDR2 reads YYREEE (reference sequence). V lost 4 bases and J lost 4; bases outside the gene matches: 6. The CDR3 is 16 residues long. The CDR3 spells CASSPGQGGVTGELFF. The CDR3 region has the DNA TGTGCCAGCAGCCCGGGACAGGGGGGGGTCACCGGGGAGCTGTTTTTT.

A note on this clone: This sample also contains other DNA sequences that code for the same CDR3. The rearrangement joins TRBV7-9 to TRBJ2-7, with a tentative D call TRBD1 (5 bases). The CDR3 contains 13 residues. Germline loops: CDR1 SEHNR, CDR2 FQNEAQ (reference sequence). Trimming stripped 3 bases from V and 1 base from J, with 7 bases between. In DNA form, the CDR3 reads TGTGCCAGCAGCTTTCAGGGTTCCTACGAGCAGTACTTC. This gives the protein CASSFQGSYEQYF.

The chain joins TRBV6-1 to TRBJ2-3; TRBD1 might be the D (5 bases). Germline V gives CDR1 MNHNS, CDR2 SASEGT. V lost 1 base and J lost 2, with 7 bases in between. The CDR3 extends over 14 amino acids. The CDR3 DNA is TGTGCCAGCAGTGAAGGGGGCACCACAGATACGCAGTATTTT. It codes for CASSEGGTTDTQYF.

The V call is TRBV5-1, the J call TRBJ2-2; 7 nucleotides align to TRBD2. Germline V gene sequence: CDR1 SGHRS, CDR2 YFSETQ. V dropped 4 bases and J dropped 5; count of bases not matched to a gene: 8. The CDR3 has 15 amino acids. CDR3 bases: TGCGCCAGCAGCCACCTTAGCGGGTCGACCGGGGAGCTGTTTTTT. Protein: CASSHLSGSTGELFF.

This rearrangement joins TRBV7-9 to TRBJ2-5; 9 nucleotides agree with TRBD2. Per germline, CDR1 SEHNR and CDR2 FQNEAQ (reference sequence). The CDR3 has 15 residues. With V trimmed by 4 bases and J by 3 bases, 6 bases remained unmatched. CDR3 coding DNA: TGTGCCAGCAGCTGGCTAGCGGGACTAAAAGAGACCCAGTACTTC. Translating it yields CASSWLAGLKETQYF. Together with reference TRBV7-9 and TRBJ2-5, the CDR3 gives the full variable domain: DTGVSQNPRHKITKRGQNVTFRCDPISEHNRLYWYRQTLGQGPEFLTYFQNEAQLEKSRLLSDRFSAERPKGSFSTLEIQRTEQGDSAMYLCASSWLAGLKETQYFGPGTRLLVL.

The V gene is TRBV19, the J gene TRBJ1-1; 8 bases fit TRBD1. The CDR3 is 13 residues long. Looked up from germline, CDR1 is LNHDA and CDR2 is SQIVND (reference sequence). Trimming removed 3 bases from V and 5 bases from J; junction bases left unmatched: 2. The CDR3 here is CASSMTGVTEAFF. DNA for the CDR3: TGTGCCAGTAGTATGACAGGGGTGACTGAAGCTTTCTTT.

This chain links TRBV14 with TRBJ2-7, with TRBD2 as a possible D gene (5 bases). The V and J ends lost 1 base and 0 bases respectively, with 7 bases between them. The CDR3 extends over 14 amino acids. Germline values: CDR1 SGHDN, CDR2 FVKESK. Here the CDR3 reads CASSQAGYSYEQYF. In nucleotides, the CDR3 is TGTGCCAGCAGCCAAGCGGGATACTCCTACGAGCAGTACTTC.

The CDR3 DNA sequence: TGTGCCAGCAGTTCAGAGCGGACCACAGATACGCAGTATTTT. Its protein product is CASSSERTTDTQYF. The gene calls are TRBV6-6 and TRBJ2-3, with D perhaps matching TRBD2 (5 bases). CDR1 is MNHNY and CDR2 is SVGAGI in the germline V gene (reference sequence). This CDR3 region has 14 residues. Trimming shortened V by 4 bases and J by 2 bases, and 10 bases separated the two germline ends.

This clone came up a few times. The chain joins TRBV7-8 to TRBJ2-3, with D possibly being TRBD2 (6 bases). Germline assignment: CDR1 SGHVS and CDR2 FQNEAQ. The CDR3 length is 15 residues. The V and J ends lost 5 bases and 1 base respectively, with 13 bases between them. CDR3 nucleotides: TGTGCCAGCAGCCCATTCCGCGGGGGCACAGATACGCAGTATTTT. Protein sequence: CASSPFRGGTDTQYF.

V gene TRBV11-2 combines with J gene TRBJ1-3; 8 bases line up with TRBD1. The CDR3 has 18 amino acids. The germline CDR1 and CDR2 sequences are SGHAT and FQNNGV. Unmatched junction bases numbered 15, after V lost 8 bases and J lost 0 bases. In DNA, the CDR3 is TGTGCCAGCCGGAAGGGACAGGTCCGGGGCTACTCTGGAAACACCATATATTTT. This sequence encodes CASRKGQVRGYSGNTIYF.

The chain employs TRBV7-8 and TRBJ2-5, with 10 bases aligning to TRBD2. The J call may be in error: the DNA end matches TRBJ2-7 better. This CDR3 has 16 amino acids. Germline CDR1 SGHVS, CDR2 FQNEAQ. CDR3 protein: CASSLGELAGAYEQYF. The DNA for the CDR3 is TGTGCCAGCAGCTTAGGGGAGCTAGCGGGAGCCTACGAGCAGTACTTC.

V gene TRBV18 combines with J gene TRBJ1-3; unclear D gene. V was pared by 4 bases and J by 0 bases, with 7 bases between. In germline, CDR1 is KGHSH, CDR2 LQKENI. The CDR3 covers 14 residues. The CDR3 bases are TGTGCCAGCTCACTCAGCGACTCTGGAAACACCATATATTTT. Its protein product is CASSLSDSGNTIYF. Full variable domain (outside the CDR3, taken from reference TRBV18 and TRBJ1-3): NAGVMQNPRHLVRRRGQEARLRCSPMKGHSHVYWYRQLPEEGLKFMVYLQKENIIDESGMPKERFSAEFPKEGPSILRIQQVVRGDSAAYFCASSLSDSGNTIYFGEGSWLTVV.

This rearrangement joins TRBV28 to TRBJ1-4; D is perhaps TRBD1 (6 bases). Trimming removed 8 bases from V and 7 bases from J, with 14 bases in between. The CDR3 is made up of 13 amino acids. Germline CDR1 MDHEN, CDR2 SYDVKM. The CDR3 is CASLGGASEKLFF. DNA for the CDR3: TGTGCCAGCCTGGGGGGGGCGAGTGAAAAACTGTTTTTT.

The chain combines TRBV30 with TRBJ1-4; TRBD1 agrees at 8 bases. The CDR3 has 15 residues. Germline V gene sequence: CDR1 GTSNPN, CDR2 SVGIG (reference sequence). The ends lost 4 bases at V and 7 bases at J; junction bases unmatched: 11. Here the CDR3 DNA reads TGTGCCTGGATAAGACGCGACAGGGGCGGTGAAAAACTGTTTTTT. Its protein is CAWIRRDRGGEKLFF. Together with reference TRBV30 and TRBJ1-4, the CDR3 gives the full variable domain: SQTIHQWPATLVQPVGSPLSLECTVEGTSNPNLYWYRQAAGRGLQLLFYSVGIGQISSEVPQNLSASRPQDRQFILSSKKLLLSDSGFYLCAWIRRDRGGEKLFFGSGTQLSVL.

This clone was counted only a few times. The chain links TRBV7-9 to TRBJ1-2; D may be TRBD1 (6 bases). Germline CDR1 is SEHNR and CDR2 is FQNEAQ (reference sequence). Trimming removed 1 base at V and 13 bases at J, with 13 bases between. CDR3 length: 12 amino acids. CDR3: CASSLGDKGPTF. CDR3 sequence (DNA): TGTGCCAGCAGCTTAGGGGACAAGGGGCCCACCTTC.

The V gene is TRBV5-4, the J gene TRBJ2-7, with TRBD2 as a possible D gene (6 bases). This CDR3 has 13 amino acids. Germline CDR1 and CDR2: SGHNT and YYREEE (reference sequence). V was cut by 0 bases and J by 5 bases, with 9 bases left in between. The DNA for the CDR3 is TGTGCCAGCAGCTTGGTAGGAGGGGACGAGCAGTACTTC. Its translation is CASSLVGGDEQYF. Together with reference TRBV5-4 and TRBJ2-7, the CDR3 gives the full variable domain: ETGVTQSPTHLIKTRGQQVTLRCSSQSGHNTVSWYQQALGQGPQFIFQYYREEENGRGNFPPRFSGLQFPNYSSELNVNALELDDSALYLCASSLVGGDEQYFGPGTRLTVT.

The chain recombines TRBV9 with TRBJ1-3; weak D call: TRBD1 (6 bases). CDR3 length: 15 residues. The germline CDR1 and CDR2 sequences are SGDLS and YYNGEE. V lost 3 bases to trimming and J lost 1 base, with 11 bases between them. In nucleotides, the CDR3 is TGTGCCAGCAGCGAGTCACAGGGATCTGGAAACACCATATATTTT. Encoded protein: CASSESQGSGNTIYF.

This clone was observed a single time. The rearrangement links TRBV5-1 to TRBJ2-5; D remains unclear. The germline V and J ends were trimmed by 5 bases and 5 bases, with 13 bases remaining between them. CDR3 size: 13 residues. The germline CDR1 and CDR2 sequences are SGHRS and YFSETQ. CDR3 loop: CASRPPSSETQYF. The CDR3, as DNA: TGCGCCAGCAGGCCACCCTCGAGTGAGACCCAGTACTTC.

The rearrangement uses TRBV7-9 and TRBJ2-5; D uncertain. Germline CDR1 SEHNR, CDR2 FQNEAQ (reference sequence). The CDR3 is made up of 13 amino acids. V was cut by 4 bases and J by 5 bases, with 11 bases left in between. The CDR3 reads CASSSNLRETQYF. In DNA form, the CDR3 reads TGTGCCAGCAGCTCAAATCTCAGGGAGACCCAGTACTTC.

The genes are TRBV7-3 and TRBJ1-5; D call uncertain. From germline, CDR1 is SGHTA and CDR2 FQGTGA. Trimming pared 5 bases from V and 0 bases from J, leaving 14 bases between. This CDR3 contains 16 residues. The CDR3 reads CASSPSGVYSNQPQHF. Written as DNA, the CDR3 is TGTGCCAGCAGCCCATCCGGGGTCTATAGCAATCAGCCCCAGCATTTT.

The V call is TRBV6-6, the J call TRBJ1-1; perhaps TRBD1 as D (6 bases). The length of the CDR3 is 13 residues. The germline V gene encodes CDR1 MNHNY and CDR2 SVGAGI (reference sequence). Trimming removed 8 bases at V and 1 base at J, with 11 bases between. The CDR3 sequence: CASPGGPNTEAFF. The CDR3 DNA reads as TGTGCCAGCCCGGGGGGGCCGAACACTGAAGCTTTCTTT.

The V call is TRBV10-3, the J call TRBJ1-3; maybe TRBD1 (5 bases). CDR3 length: 14 residues. Between the trimmed V and J ends, which lost 10 bases and 4 bases, there was a span of 17 bases. Germline V gene sequence: CDR1 ENHRY, CDR2 SYGVKD. This CDR3 is CATIDQGRGNTIYF. The CDR3 coding sequence is TGTGCCACCATTGACCAGGGTCGGGGAAACACCATATATTTT.

V is TRBV25-1 and J is TRBJ1-1, with D unclear. Trimming shortened V by 5 bases and J by 7 bases, and 8 bases separated the two germline ends. Looked up from germline, CDR1 is MGHDK and CDR2 is SYGVNS. CDR3 length equals 11 residues. The CDR3 sequence is CASSTGLEAFF. The CDR3 DNA reads TGTGCCAGCAGTACGGGTCTTGAAGCTTTCTTT. Combining the CDR3 with reference TRBV25-1 and TRBJ1-1 gives the whole variable domain EADIYQTPRYLVIGTGKKITLECSQTMGHDKMYWYQQDPGMELHLIHYSYGVNSTEKGDLSSESTVSRIRTEHFPLTLESARPSHTSQYLCASSTGLEAFFGQGTRLTVV.

This chain connects TRBV11-3 to TRBJ2-7; D perhaps matches TRBD1 (6 bases). V was cut by 0 bases and J by 4 bases, with 7 bases left in between. This CDR3 comprises 13 residues. Germline V lookup: CDR1 SGHNT, CDR2 YENEEA. The CDR3 DNA reads as TGTGCCAGCAGCTTAGACAGGGGATACGAGCAGTACTTC. This translates into CASSLDRGYEQYF. The full variable domain, its missing parts supplied by reference TRBV11-3 and TRBJ2-7, is EAGVVQSPRYKIIEKKQPVAFWCNPISGHNTLYWYLQNLGQGPELLIRYENEEAVDDSQLPKDRFSAERLKGVDSTLKIQPAELGDSAVYLCASSLDRGYEQYFGPGTRLTVT.

This rearrangement joins TRBV7-6 to TRBJ2-7; tentatively, D is TRBD1 (5 bases). Germline loops: CDR1 SGHVS, CDR2 FNYEAQ. The CDR3 covers 14 residues. Trimming left V 6 bases short and J 7 bases short, with 19 bases between. CDR3 in amino acids: CASSTEYVPGEQYF. CDR3 coding DNA: TGTGCCAGCAGTACGGAATATGTACCAGGGGAGCAGTACTTC.

This chain connects TRBV30 to TRBJ1-4; TRBD1 might be the D (6 bases). Germline V CDR1 and CDR2: GTSNPN, SVGIG (reference sequence). V lost 4 bases and J 3 bases, leaving 12 bases between the germline ends. The CDR3 is 14 amino acids. In DNA form, the CDR3 reads TGTGCCTGGAAACAGGGTACGTCTAATGAAAAACTGTTTTTT. Its protein is CAWKQGTSNEKLFF.